This TCR beta chain was captured by sequencing in a study of regulatory T cells in long-lasting Graves disease. Study information: Newly diagnosed Graves' patients had taken antithyroid drugs under 3 months.

Combining iRepertoire HTBI primers with Arm-PCR of CDR3 regions, the authors built TCR beta libraries. MiXCR, applied by TCRdb to the multiplex PCR reads, yields one record per CDR3 protein. This table holds around 480,000 distinct CDR3 sequences, about 15% found once. The sample's time point: newly diagnosed GD, antithyroid drugs for less than 3 months. There was RNA extracted from PBMCs, and the TCR library was made from it. CDR1 is LGHDT, CDR2 YNNKEL, per germline (reference sequence). The CDR3 extends over 13 amino acids. V was clipped by 7 bases and J by 4 bases; unmatched bases: 4. This clonotype was seen many times. These sequences were also reported in another study, on T cells in Graves' hyperthyroidism and ophthalmopathy. As that report states: An initial round of RT-PCR targeting the TCR CDR3 relied on the HTBI primer set.

The source was peripheral blood mononuclear cells (PBMCs), collected at new diagnosis, from a patient treated with antithyroid drugs. The chain carries TRBV3-1 and TRBJ1-1; the match to TRBD1 covers 9 bases. The clonotype originates from a middle-aged woman with Graves disease. In DNA, the CDR3 is TGTGCCAGCACTGGGACAGGGCCCACTGAAGCTTTCTTT. It codes for CASTGTGPTEAFF.